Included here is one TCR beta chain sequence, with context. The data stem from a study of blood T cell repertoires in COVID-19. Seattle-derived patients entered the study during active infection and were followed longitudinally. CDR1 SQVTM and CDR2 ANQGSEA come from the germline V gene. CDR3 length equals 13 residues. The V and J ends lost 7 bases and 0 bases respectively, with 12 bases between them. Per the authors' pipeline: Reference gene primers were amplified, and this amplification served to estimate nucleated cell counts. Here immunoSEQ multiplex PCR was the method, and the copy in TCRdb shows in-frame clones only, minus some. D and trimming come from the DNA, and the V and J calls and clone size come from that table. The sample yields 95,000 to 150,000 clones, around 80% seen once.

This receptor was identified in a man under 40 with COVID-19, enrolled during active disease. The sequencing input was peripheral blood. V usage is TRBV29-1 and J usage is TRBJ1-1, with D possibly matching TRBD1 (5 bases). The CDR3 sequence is CSGRQMLNTEAFF. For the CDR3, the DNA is TGCAGCGGACGACAGATGCTGAACACTGAAGCTTTCTTT. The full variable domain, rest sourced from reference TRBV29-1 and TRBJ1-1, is SAVISQKPSRDICQRGTSLTIQCQVDSQVTMMFWYRQQPGQSLTLIATANQGSEATYESGFVIDKFPISRPNLTFSTLTVSNMSPEDSSIYLCSGRQMLNTEAFFGQGTRLTVV.